The sequence of this T cell receptor beta chain was determined in a study of regulatory T cells in long-lasting Graves disease. On the study more broadly: Disease was considered persistent Graves' disease after over 5 years of antithyroid drugs (with positive TSH receptor antibodies).

General study findings and limits: Patients whose Graves' disease persisted exhibited lower TCR diversity than those newly diagnosed. Persistent disease exhibited a predilection for TRBV28, TRBJ1-2 and TRBJ2-5.

On this clonotype: Its specificity is unknown.

Through Arm-PCR of CDR3 regions and iRepertoire HTBI primers, TCR beta libraries were built. TCRdb independently ran MiXCR on the multiplex PCR reads; one entry per CDR3 protein. Here the sample spans some 330,000 distinct CDR3 sequences, roughly 23% being singletons. Per the germline V gene, CDR1 is LNHDA and CDR2 is SQIVND (reference sequence). This CDR3 is 16 amino acids long. The V gene lost 2 bases and the J gene lost 1 base, with 11 bases spanning the gap. Time point reported: persistent/refractory GD, antithyroid drugs over 5 years with positive TRAb. Researchers made the TCR library from RNA that was extracted from PBMCs.

This TCR derives from a middle-aged woman with Graves disease. The chain uses TRBV19 and TRBJ2-2; perhaps TRBD1 as D (6 bases). Sample: peripheral blood mononuclear cells (PBMCs), taken when the disease was refractory, from a patient treated with antithyroid drugs. This CDR3 is CASSIFGGLNTGELFF. In DNA, the CDR3 is TGTGCCAGTAGTATATTTGGGGGCTTGAACACCGGGGAGCTGTTTTTT.